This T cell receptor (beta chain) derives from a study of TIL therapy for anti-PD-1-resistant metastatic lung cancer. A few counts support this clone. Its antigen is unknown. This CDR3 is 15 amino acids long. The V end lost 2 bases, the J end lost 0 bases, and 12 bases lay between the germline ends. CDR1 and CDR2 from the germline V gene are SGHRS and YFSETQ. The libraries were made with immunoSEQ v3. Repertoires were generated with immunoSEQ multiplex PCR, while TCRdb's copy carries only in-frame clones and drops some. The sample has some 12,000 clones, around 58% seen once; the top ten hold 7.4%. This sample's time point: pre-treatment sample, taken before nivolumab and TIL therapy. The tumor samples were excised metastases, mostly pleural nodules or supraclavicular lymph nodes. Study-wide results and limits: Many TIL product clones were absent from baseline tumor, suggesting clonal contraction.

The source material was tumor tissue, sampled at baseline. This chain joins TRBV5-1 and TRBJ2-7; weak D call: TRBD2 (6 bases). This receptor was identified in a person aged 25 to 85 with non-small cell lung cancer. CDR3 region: CASSFGTQSSYEQYF. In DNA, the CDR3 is TGCGCCAGCAGCTTTGGGACTCAGAGCTCCTACGAGCAGTACTTC.